A single sample gave rise to the 28 T cell receptor beta chains below, sequenced in a study of blood T cells in healthy people across ages. For the second PCR, which ran for 7 to 11 cycles, a sample-barcoded 5' primer and a J-beta primer mix were used. TCRdb passed the 5' RACE reads through MiXCR, listing each CDR3 protein once. The top ten hold around a fifth of the sample, which has some 700,000 distinct CDR3 sequences, more than 40% seen once. Sample: blood. The source is a woman aged 55-70 years in good health.

This clonotype came up a few times. The chain employs TRBV14 and TRBJ2-3; tentatively, D is TRBD1 (6 bases). Germline V gene sequence: CDR1 SGHDN, CDR2 FVKESK. The CDR3 length is 17 residues. Trimming pared 6 bases from V and 3 bases from J, leaving 22 bases between. The CDR3 DNA reads as TGTGCCAGCAGTTTTCAGGGTAACAGGGTCGGGACAGATACGCAGTATTTT. Translated, it gives CASSFQGNRVGTDTQYF.

The J gene is TRBJ1-2, the V gene TRBV9, with D tentatively TRBD1 (5 bases). Trimming removed 0 bases at V and 5 bases at J, with 11 bases between. From germline, CDR1 is SGDLS and CDR2 YYNGEE. The CDR3 length is 14 residues. DNA of the CDR3: TGTGCCAGCAGCGTAGGTGAGGGGCCGTATGGCTACACCTTC. The encoded protein is CASSVGEGPYGYTF.

This clonotype appeared a few times. The chain combines TRBV29-1 with TRBJ2-5; tentatively, D is TRBD1 or TRBD2 (5 bases each). V dropped 3 bases and J dropped 5 bases, with 22 bases sitting between them. Germline loops: CDR1 SQVTM, CDR2 ANQGSEA. The CDR3 runs to 16 residues. DNA of the CDR3: TGCAGCGTTGATAGTCCGGGACGGAGAGGAAGGGAGACCCAGTACTTC. Translation gives CSVDSPGRRGRETQYF.

This clonotype showed up just once. This chain connects TRBV3-1 to TRBJ2-5, with 8 nucleotides matching TRBD2. The CDR3 has 14 residues. With 5 bases clipped from V and 11 bases from J, the junction kept 13 bases outside the gene matches. From germline, CDR1 is LGHDT and CDR2 YNNKEL (reference sequence). CDR3 sequence reads: CASSSSGTSNEQYF. DNA for the CDR3: TGTGCCAGCAGCTCTTCCGGGACTAGTAATGAGCAGTACTTC.

This clonotype was observed at least ten times. This chain links TRBV28 with TRBJ2-7, with TRBD1 matching 7 bases. Germline V gives CDR1 MDHEN, CDR2 SYDVKM. The CDR3 loop spans 14 amino acids. The junction had 7 bases not matched to a gene; V was cut back by 4 bases and J by 4 bases. The CDR3 coding sequence is TGTGCCAGCAGTTCCGGGACAGCAAGATACGAGCAGTACTTC. This encodes CASSSGTARYEQYF. The variable domain in full, with the rest retrieved from reference TRBV28 and TRBJ2-7, is DVKVTQSSRYLVKRTGEKVFLECVQDMDHENMFWYRQDPGLGLRLIYFSYDVKMKEKGDIPEGYSVSREKKERFSLILESASTNQTSMYLCASSSGTARYEQYFGPGTRLTVT.

The rearrangement joins TRBV29-1 to TRBJ2-1; 9 bases are shared with TRBD2. Germline V gene lookup returns CDR1 SQVTM and CDR2 ANQGSEA. The CDR3 loop spans 14 amino acids. The V gene end was trimmed by 6 bases and the J gene end by 3 bases; junction bases not matched to a gene: 6. The CDR3 here is CSVTQTSGYNEQFF. DNA of the CDR3: TGCAGCGTCACGCAGACTAGCGGCTACAATGAGCAGTTCTTC.

For this clonotype: One end of the junction varies from germline; a read error may be responsible. The chain carries TRBV29-1 and TRBJ2-1; 8 bases are shared with TRBD2. This CDR3 has 15 residues. In germline, CDR1 is SQVTM, CDR2 ANQGSEA. CDR3 sequence reads: CSVEGPGGGYKEQFF. Written as DNA, the CDR3 is TGCAGCGTTGAGGGTCCCGGGGGGGGATACAAGGAGCAGTTCTTC.

This clonotype has only a few counts. The rearrangement joins TRBV2 to TRBJ2-7, with D possibly TRBD1 on 5 matching bases. There are 14 residues in the CDR3. V was trimmed by 8 bases and J by 0 bases, leaving 14 bases between them. Germline assignment: CDR1 SNHLY and CDR2 FYNNEI. CDR3 amino acids: CASGASLISYEQYF. Written as DNA, the CDR3 is TGTGCCAGCGGGGCCTCCCTTATCTCCTACGAGCAGTACTTC. Filled out from reference TRBV2 and TRBJ2-7, the complete variable domain reads EPEVTQTPSHQVTQMGQEVILRCVPISNHLYFYWYRQILGQKVEFLVSFYNNEISEKSEIFDDQFSVERPDGSNFTLKIRSTKLEDSAMYFCASGASLISYEQYFGPGTRLTVT.

At least ten counts were recorded for this clonotype. The chain uses TRBV7-9 and TRBJ2-3; TRBD2 might be the D (6 bases). V gave up 4 bases and J gave up 4 bases, with 21 bases separating them. Germline CDR1 SEHNR, CDR2 FQNEAQ (reference sequence). The CDR3 has 17 residues. The CDR3 loop reads CASSSTARGTSADTQYF. CDR3 in DNA: TGTGCCAGCAGCTCTACGGCCCGCGGGACCTCGGCAGATACGCAGTATTTT.

This clonotype showed up just a few times. This chain connects TRBV6-6 to TRBJ1-2; TRBD1 matches at 8 bases. Germline V gives CDR1 MNHNY, CDR2 SVGAGI (reference sequence). The CDR3 has 16 amino acids. The ends lost 10 bases at V and 5 bases at J; junction bases unmatched: 18. CDR3 DNA: TGTGCCACACTGCCACCAGGGGGCGCGGAAAGTTATGGCTACACCTTC. Residues: CATLPPGGAESYGYTF.

This chain joins TRBV6-5 and TRBJ1-2; 9 bases map to TRBD1. V gave up 5 bases and J gave up 4 bases; unmatched junction bases: 8. The V gene's germline CDR1 is MNHEY and CDR2 SVGAGI. The CDR3 is 15 amino acids. The CDR3 reads CASSHGGTGLYGYTF. In DNA form, the CDR3 reads TGTGCCAGCAGTCACGGGGGGACAGGGCTCTATGGCTACACCTTC.

The V gene is TRBV27, the J gene TRBJ2-5, with D uncertain. Germline loops: CDR1 MNHEY, CDR2 SMNVEV (reference sequence). The V end was cut by 5 bases, the J end by 0 bases, with 13 bases between. The CDR3 has 15 amino acids. The CDR3 sequence: CASSPRWMYQETQYF. CDR3 sequence (DNA): TGTGCCAGCAGTCCAAGATGGATGTACCAAGAGACCCAGTACTTC.

The V gene is TRBV15, the J gene TRBJ2-2, with 7 bases lining up with TRBD2. Trimming cost V 4 bases and J 1 base; bases outside gene matches: 0. Per the germline V gene, CDR1 is LNHNV and CDR2 is YYDKDF (reference sequence). CDR3 length: 14 amino acids. CDR3 loop: CATSKRGNTGELFF. CDR3 bases: TGTGCCACCAGCAAGCGGGGGAACACCGGGGAGCTGTTTTTT.

V usage is TRBV4-3 and J usage is TRBJ1-1, with D perhaps matching TRBD1 (5 bases). Trimming removed 3 bases at V and 4 bases at J, with 12 bases between. CDR1 is LGHNA, CDR2 YSLEER, per germline. The CDR3 has 14 residues. The CDR3 bases are TGCGCCAGCAGCCAGGGAGGACATACCACTGAAGCTTTCTTT. Amino acids: CASSQGGHTTEAFF.

The V and J genes are TRBV29-1 and TRBJ2-3; 9 nucleotides agree with TRBD2. Germline loops: CDR1 SQVTM, CDR2 ANQGSEA. The CDR3 is made up of 17 amino acids. Losses at the gene ends were 1 base for V and 0 bases for J; bases not matched to a gene: 8. Written as DNA, the CDR3 is TGCAGCGTTGAAGTGGCGCTAGCGGGATCTAGCACAGATACGCAGTATTTT. It codes for CSVEVALAGSSTDTQYF.

This clonotype was counted between two and nine times. This chain links TRBV12-3 or TRBV12-4 with TRBJ1-1; D might be TRBD1 (5 bases). Trimming pared 6 bases from V and 1 base from J, leaving 12 bases between. The CDR3 extends over 14 amino acids. CDR3 residues: CASRSTGSNTEAFF. The CDR3, as DNA: TGTGCCAGCAGGTCAACAGGATCGAACACTGAAGCTTTCTTT.

This clonotype was seen more than once but under ten times. This chain joins TRBV20-1 and TRBJ2-3, with a possible D match to TRBD1 (6 bases). This CDR3 is built from 16 residues. The germline gives CDR1 DFQATT, CDR2 SNEGSKA (reference sequence). V lost 3 bases, J lost 4 bases, and 20 bases lay in between. The DNA for the CDR3 is TGCAGTGCTAGCCGCAACCCGGGACACTTTCCAGATACGCAGTATTTT. This sequence encodes CSASRNPGHFPDTQYF.

The V call is TRBV7-2, the J call TRBJ2-1; 8 bases agree with TRBD1. Per germline, CDR1 SGHTA and CDR2 FQGNSA. V lost 8 bases, J lost 6 bases, and 9 bases stayed unmatched. CDR3 length: 14 amino acids. The CDR3 region is CASRWGQEFNEQFF. The DNA for the CDR3 is TGTGCCAGCCGCTGGGGACAGGAGTTCAATGAGCAGTTCTTC.

In this sample, this clonotype turned up a few times. The CDR3 here is CAWSWGQQETQYF. The CDR3 DNA is TGTGCCTGGAGTTGGGGACAGCAAGAGACCCAGTACTTC. The chain combines TRBV30 with TRBJ2-5, with 7 bases that match TRBD1. The CDR3 spans 13 residues. Germline CDR1 reads GTSNPN; CDR2 reads SVGIG (reference sequence). The trim removed 2 bases at V and 2 bases at J, leaving 2 bases unmatched.

The V gene is TRBV29-1, the J gene TRBJ1-4, with D hard to call. Germline CDR1 and CDR2: SQVTM and ANQGSEA. V lost 2 bases to trimming and J lost 7 bases, with 5 bases between them. CDR3 length equals 11 residues. The CDR3 nucleotides read TGCAGCGTTGAACATGGTGAAAAACTGTTTTTT. The encoded protein is CSVEHGEKLFF. The whole variable domain, remainder taken from reference TRBV29-1 and TRBJ1-4, is SAVISQKPSRDICQRGTSLTIQCQVDSQVTMMFWYRQQPGQSLTLIATANQGSEATYESGFVIDKFPISRPNLTFSTLTVSNMSPEDSSIYLCSVEHGEKLFFGSGTQLSVL.

This clonotype showed up just a few times. The CDR3, as DNA: TGCAGTGCTAGGAGGACTAGCGGGGGGCCGCAGTTCTTC. It translates to CSARRTSGGPQFF. This chain uses TRBV20-1 with TRBJ2-1; 14 nucleotides agree with TRBD2. The V and J ends lost 3 bases and 12 bases, in that order; junction bases with no gene match: 4. The CDR3 has 13 amino acids. Germline V gives CDR1 DFQATT, CDR2 SNEGSKA (reference sequence).

This clonotype came up a few times. The V call is TRBV12-3 or TRBV12-4, the J call TRBJ1-5; 7 bases agree with TRBD1. V shed 6 bases, J shed 5 bases, and the junction held 4 bases outside the gene matches. The CDR3 is 13 residues long. The CDR3 loop is CASSRDRYQPQHF. In DNA form, the CDR3 reads TGTGCCAGCAGCAGGGACAGATATCAGCCCCAGCATTTT.

The chain is built from TRBV28 and TRBJ1-6, with D possibly TRBD1 on 5 matching bases. Germline CDR1 and CDR2: MDHEN and SYDVKM. Trimming took off 5 bases at V and 9 bases at J, with 17 bases between the two ends. The CDR3 runs to 15 residues. The CDR3: CASSPRDRDFSPLHF. The DNA of the CDR3 is TGTGCCAGCAGTCCCCGGGACCGAGACTTTTCACCCCTCCACTTT.

This clonotype was observed a handful of times. The chain joins TRBV7-2 to TRBJ2-4; TRBD2 matches 12 bases. CDR3 length: 19 residues. Germline assignment: CDR1 SGHTA and CDR2 FQGNSA. V was pared by 5 bases and J by 0 bases, with 11 bases of the junction left unmatched. The CDR3 coding sequence is TGTGCCAGCAGCCAGAGAACGGGACTAGCGGGCTTAGCCAAAAACATTCAGTACTTC. It codes for CASSQRTGLAGLAKNIQYF.

This clonotype was seen a few times. The rearrangement uses TRBV7-2 and TRBJ2-7; 7 bases line up with TRBD2. V was clipped by 7 bases and J by 0 bases; unmatched bases: 6. Per the germline V gene, CDR1 is SGHTA and CDR2 is FQGNSA. This CDR3 contains 14 residues. The CDR3 here is CASTFIAGSYEQYF. The CDR3 DNA follows: TGTGCCAGCACCTTTATAGCGGGCTCCTACGAGCAGTACTTC.

The chain is built from TRBV6-2 or TRBV6-3 and TRBJ2-4, with D perhaps matching TRBD2 (6 bases). Gene TRBJ2-7 matches the end of the DNA better, so the J call may be wrong. This CDR3 has 13 amino acids. Germline CDR1 is MNHEY and CDR2 is SVGEGT. The CDR3 sequence: CASLWQGGSEQYF. As DNA, the CDR3 is TGTGCCAGCCTTTGGCAGGGAGGTAGCGAGCAGTACTTC.

J is TRBJ2-1 and V is TRBV12-3 or TRBV12-4, with a weak D call TRBD1 (5 bases). V shed 6 bases and J shed 7 bases, with 16 bases lying between them. This CDR3 spans 14 amino acids. The CDR3 protein is CASSSGPTVNEQFF. The CDR3 DNA follows: TGTGCCAGCAGCTCAGGACCGACAGTGAATGAGCAGTTCTTC.

This clonotype was seen only a few times. The rearrangement links TRBV21-1 to TRBJ2-7; TRBD1, the D gene given by the table, was not confirmed from the DNA. TRBV21-1 is termed a pseudogene. CDR3 size: 16 residues. The DNA for the CDR3 is TGTGCCAGCAGCAATCCGACTAACAGGGCCTCCTACGAGCAGTACTTC. This codes for CASSNPTNRASYEQYF.